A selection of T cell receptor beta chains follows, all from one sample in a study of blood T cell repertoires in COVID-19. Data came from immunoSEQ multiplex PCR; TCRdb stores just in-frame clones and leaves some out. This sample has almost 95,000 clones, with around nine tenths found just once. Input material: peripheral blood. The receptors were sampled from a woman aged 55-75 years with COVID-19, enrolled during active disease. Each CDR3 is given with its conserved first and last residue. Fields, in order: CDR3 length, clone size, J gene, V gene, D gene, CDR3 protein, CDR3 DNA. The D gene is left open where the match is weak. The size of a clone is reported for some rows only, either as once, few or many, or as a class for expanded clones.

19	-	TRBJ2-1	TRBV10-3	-	CAISEKGVQGGAVGNEQFF	TGTGCCATCAGCGAGAAAGGAGTCCAAGGGGGGGCAGTGGGCAATGAGCAGTTCTTC
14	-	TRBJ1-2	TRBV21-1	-	CASSKAGGAHGYTF	TGTGCCAGCAGCAAAGCCGGGGGGGCCCATGGCTACACCTTC
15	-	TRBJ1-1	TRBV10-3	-	CAISESPGLNTEAFF	TGTGCCATCAGTGAGTCGCCAGGATTGAACACTGAAGCTTTCTTT
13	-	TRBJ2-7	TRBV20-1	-	CSASAGRRYEQYF	TGCAGTGCTAGTGCAGGGAGGCGCTACGAGCAGTACTTC
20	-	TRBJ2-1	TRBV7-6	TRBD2	CASSRWIAGGAYLSPNEQFF	TGTGCCAGCAGCCGCTGGATAGCGGGGGGGGCATACTTATCCCCCAATGAGCAGTTCTTC
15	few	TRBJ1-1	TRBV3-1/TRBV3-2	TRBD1	CASSLGTGRTTEAFF	TGTGCCAGCAGCCTAGGGACAGGGAGGACCACTGAAGCTTTCTTT
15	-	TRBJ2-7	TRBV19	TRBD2	CATPNWWGGPYEQYF	TGTGCCACCCCGAATTGGTGGGGAGGGCCCTACGAGCAGTACTTC
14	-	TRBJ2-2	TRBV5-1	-	CASSSRSNTGELFF	TGCGCCAGCAGCTCGAGGTCCAACACCGGGGAGCTGTTTTTT
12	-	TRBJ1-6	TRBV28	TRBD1	CASRDRYSPLHF	TGTGCCAGCAGGGACAGGTATTCACCCCTCCACTTT
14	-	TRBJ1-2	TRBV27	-	CASSTTPFNSGYTF	TGTGCCAGCAGTACTACCCCGTTCAACTCTGGCTACACCTTC
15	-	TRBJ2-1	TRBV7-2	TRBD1	CASSQGGQGRNEQFF	TGTGCCAGCAGCCAGGGCGGACAGGGGCGCAATGAGCAGTTCTTC
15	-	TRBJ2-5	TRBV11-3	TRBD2	CASSLGGTTKETQYF	TGTGCCAGCAGCTTAGGCGGGACTACCAAAGAGACCCAGTACTTC
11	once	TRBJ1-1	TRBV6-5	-	CASSGDTEAFF	TGTGCCAGCTCCGGGGACACTGAAGCTTTCTTT
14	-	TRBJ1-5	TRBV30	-	CAWSPEYSNQPQHF	TGTGCCTGGAGTCCCGAGTATAGCAATCAGCCCCAGCATTTT
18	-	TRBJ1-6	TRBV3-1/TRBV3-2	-	CASSQVSGGGGGNSPLHF	TGTGCCAGCAGCCAAGTCAGCGGTGGGGGGGGAGGTAATTCACCCCTCCACTTT
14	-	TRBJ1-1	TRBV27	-	CASSLLVRGTEAFF	TGTGCCAGCAGTTTATTGGTGAGAGGCACTGAAGCTTTCTTT
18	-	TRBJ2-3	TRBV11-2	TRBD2	CASSPGLAGSRGTDTQYF	TGTGCCAGCAGCCCTGGACTAGCGGGGTCCCGGGGCACAGATACGCAGTATTTT
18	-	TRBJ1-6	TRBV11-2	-	CASSLAGRSRGLDSPLHF	TGTGCCAGCAGCTTAGCGGGCAGGTCTAGGGGTTTAGATTCACCCCTCCACTTT
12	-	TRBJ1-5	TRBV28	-	CASSLWQQPQHF	TGTGCCAGCAGTTTATGGCAGCAGCCCCAGCATTTT
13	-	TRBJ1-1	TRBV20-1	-	CSASQGLNTEAFF	TGCAGTGCTAGTCAGGGATTGAACACTGAAGCTTTCTTT
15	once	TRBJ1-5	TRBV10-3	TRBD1	CAISRETGGNQPQHF	TGTGCCATCAGTCGGGAGACAGGGGGGAATCAGCCCCAGCATTTT
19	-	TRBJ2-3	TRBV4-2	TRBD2	CASSQDLAGGEGSTDTQYF	TGTGCCAGCAGCCAAGATCTAGCGGGGGGCGAGGGGAGCACAGATACGCAGTATTTT
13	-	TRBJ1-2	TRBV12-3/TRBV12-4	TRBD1	CASGRQGNYGYTF	TGTGCCAGCGGAAGACAGGGGAACTATGGCTACACCTTC
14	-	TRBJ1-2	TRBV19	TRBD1	CASSILRGSYGYTF	TGTGCCAGTAGTATCCTCAGGGGGAGCTATGGCTACACCTTC
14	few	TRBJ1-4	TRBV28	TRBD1	CASSPGTENEKLFF	TGTGCCAGCAGTCCGGGGACAGAGAATGAAAAACTGTTTTTT
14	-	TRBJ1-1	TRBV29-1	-	CSVVGGLSYTEAFF	TGCAGCGTAGTGGGGGGGCTAAGTTACACTGAAGCTTTCTTT
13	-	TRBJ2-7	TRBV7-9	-	CASSLADTYEQYF	TGTGCCAGCAGCTTAGCAGACACCTACGAGCAGTACTTC
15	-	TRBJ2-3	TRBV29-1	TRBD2	CSVDPPAGGADTQYF	TGCAGCGTTGACCCTCCTGCGGGGGGCGCAGATACGCAGTATTTT
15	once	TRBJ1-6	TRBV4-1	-	CASSQEVLLSSPLHF	TGCGCCAGCAGCCAAGAAGTACTGCTATCCTCACCCCTCCACTTT
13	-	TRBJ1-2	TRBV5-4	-	CASSLEGGYGYTF	TGTGCCAGCAGCTTGGAAGGGGGCTATGGCTACACCTTC
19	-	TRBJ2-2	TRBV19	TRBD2	CASSRGLAGDLSLTGELFF	TGTGCCAGTAGTAGGGGACTAGCGGGGGACCTCAGCCTCACCGGGGAGCTGTTTTTT
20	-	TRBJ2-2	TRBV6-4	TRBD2	CASSDWDWVAGGPCAGELFF	TGTGCCAGCAGTGACTGGGACTGGGTAGCGGGGGGGCCCTGCGCCGGGGAGCTGTTTTTT
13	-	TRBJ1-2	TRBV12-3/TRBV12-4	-	CASSLGLNYGYTF	TGTGCCAGCAGTTTAGGTCTCAACTATGGCTACACCTTC
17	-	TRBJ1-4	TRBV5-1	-	CASSLGGLSTPDEKLFF	TGCGCCAGCAGCTTGGGAGGGTTGTCAACGCCGGATGAAAAACTGTTTTTT
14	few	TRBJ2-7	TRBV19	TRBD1	CASRGQGGIHEQYF	TGTGCCAGTAGGGGACAGGGGGGAATCCACGAGCAGTACTTC
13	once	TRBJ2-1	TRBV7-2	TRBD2	CASSLSGGTEQFF	TGTGCCAGCAGCTTATCGGGGGGGACTGAGCAGTTCTTC
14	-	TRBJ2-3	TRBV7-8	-	CASSSRRRTDTQYF	TGTGCCAGCAGCTCTAGACGGCGCACAGATACGCAGTATTTT
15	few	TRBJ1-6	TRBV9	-	CASSVGSSYNSPLHF	TGTGCCAGCAGCGTAGGGAGCTCCTATAATTCACCCCTCCACTTT
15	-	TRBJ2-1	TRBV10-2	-	CASSETGLDYNEQFF	TGCGCCAGCAGTGAGACAGGACTGGACTATAATGAGCAGTTCTTC
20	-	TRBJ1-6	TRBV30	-	CAWSGSSTAPILSYNSPLHF	TGTGCCTGGAGTGGCTCGTCGACAGCCCCTATCCTATCCTATAATTCACCCCTCCACTTT
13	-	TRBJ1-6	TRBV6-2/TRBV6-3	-	CASSLLSDSPLHF	TGTGCCAGCAGTCTTCTCAGTGATTCACCCCTCCACTTT
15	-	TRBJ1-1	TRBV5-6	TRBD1	CASSLPGQGDTEAFF	TGTGCCAGCAGCTTACCGGGACAGGGGGACACTGAAGCTTTCTTT
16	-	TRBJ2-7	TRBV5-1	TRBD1	CASSLVGQGDSYEQYF	TGCGCCAGCAGCTTGGTGGGACAGGGGGACTCCTACGAGCAGTACTTC
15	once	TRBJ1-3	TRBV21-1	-	CASSKTPGQGNTIYF	TGTGCCAGCAGCAAAACCCCCGGACAGGGGAACACCATATATTTT
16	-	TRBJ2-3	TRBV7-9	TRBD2	CASSLGPGLASDTQYF	TGTGCCAGCAGCTTGGGACCGGGACTAGCGTCAGATACGCAGTATTTT
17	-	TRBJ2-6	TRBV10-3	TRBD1	CAISGTGGGSGANVLTF	TGTGCCATCAGCGGGACAGGGGGCGGCTCTGGGGCCAACGTCCTGACTTTC
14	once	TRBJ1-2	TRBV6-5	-	CASSQEQGLYGYTF	TGTGCCAGCAGTCAGGAACAGGGCCTCTATGGCTACACCTTC
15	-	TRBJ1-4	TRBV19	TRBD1	CASSMSGQINEKLFF	TGTGCCAGTAGTATGTCGGGACAGATAAATGAAAAACTGTTTTTT